Listed here are 2 T cell receptor beta chains from one sample, sequenced in a study of T cell responses to AZD1222 COVID-19 vaccine. Profiling relied on immunoSEQ multiplex PCR, and the TCRdb table lists in-frame clones only, not all of them. The sample records 140,000 to 150,000 clones, 86% being singletons. This specimen was peripheral blood, taken 28 days after the second AZD1222 dose. The source is an adult who received the AZD1222 COVID-19 vaccine.

This clone appeared once. The chain carries TRBV6-5 and TRBJ1-1; TRBD1 matches at 7 bases. With V trimmed by 7 bases and J by 4 bases, 6 bases remained unmatched. Germline V gene sequence: CDR1 MNHEY, CDR2 SVGAGI. The CDR3 length is 13 residues. CDR3 bases: TGTGCCAGCAATAGGGACAGAGCCACTGAAGCTTTCTTT. Encoded protein: CASNRDRATEAFF.

The CDR3: CASSVGLAGETQYF. The CDR3 region has the DNA TGCGCCAGCAGCGTCGGACTAGCGGGAGAGACCCAGTACTTC. This rearrangement joins TRBV5-1 to TRBJ2-5, with 11 bases that match TRBD2. J lost 4 bases, V lost 4 bases, and 3 bases had no gene match. CDR3 length equals 14 residues. Germline assignment: CDR1 SGHRS and CDR2 YFSETQ.